Below are 24 T cell receptor beta chains sequenced from a single sample in a study of T cell responses to AZD1222 COVID-19 vaccine. The method was immunoSEQ multiplex PCR; TCRdb's version includes in-frame clones alone and lacks a portion of them. The sample includes 100,000 or so clones, around nine tenths seen only once; the top ten take under 3%. Sequencing was performed on peripheral blood, taken 28 days after the second AZD1222 dose. Receptors were obtained from an adult who received the AZD1222 COVID-19 vaccine.

V usage is TRBV30 and J usage is TRBJ2-7; D may be TRBD2 (6 bases). The CDR3 loop spans 11 amino acids. V was cut by 3 bases and J by 9 bases, with 12 bases left in between. The germline gives CDR1 GTSNPN, CDR2 SVGIG (reference sequence). CDR3 nucleotides: TGTGCCTGGAGGGGAGGATGGGGGCAGTACTTC. This encodes CAWRGGWGQYF.

The sample holds a few counts of this clone. The chain links TRBV5-4 to TRBJ2-7, with D tentatively TRBD1 or TRBD2 (6 bases each). CDR1 is SGHNT and CDR2 is YYREEE in the germline V gene (reference sequence). Deletions cut 5 bases from V and 4 bases from J, with 16 bases between. The CDR3 has 14 residues. CDR3 nucleotides: TGTGCCAGCAGTAGGGACAAGGGACTGTACGAGCAGTACTTC. Encoded protein: CASSRDKGLYEQYF.

This chain connects TRBV6-5 to TRBJ1-2; the match to TRBD1 covers 9 bases. CDR1 and CDR2 from the germline V gene are MNHEY and SVGAGI. This CDR3 contains 14 residues. The junction had 5 bases not matched to a gene; V was cut back by 5 bases and J by 4 bases. DNA for the CDR3: TGTGCCAGCAGTCGGACAGGGGAAGGCTATGGCTACACCTTC. It encodes CASSRTGEGYGYTF.

The chain recombines TRBV9 with TRBJ2-7; 7 bases line up with TRBD2. After removal of 2 bases from V and 5 bases from J, the junction contained 10 bases not matched to a gene. The CDR3 is 15 amino acids. Germline CDR1 and CDR2: SGDLS and YYNGEE. In DNA, the CDR3 is TGTGCCAGCAGCGTGGGGGGGAATGTGAAAAACGAGCAGTACTTC. Its protein product is CASSVGGNVKNEQYF.

The genes are TRBV2 and TRBJ1-4; 7 bases are a match to TRBD1. From germline, CDR1 is SNHLY and CDR2 FYNNEI. With 11 bases clipped from V and 3 bases from J, the junction kept 6 bases outside the gene matches. The CDR3 runs 13 residues. The CDR3 loop is CAVGGRANEKLFF. The CDR3 DNA reads TGTGCCGTAGGGGGCAGAGCTAATGAAAAACTGTTTTTT.

The chain is built from TRBV30 and TRBJ1-5; D not certain. Germline lookup yields CDR1 GTSNPN and CDR2 SVGIG (reference sequence). The V gene lost 0 bases and the J gene lost 3 bases, with 12 bases spanning the gap. The CDR3 has 15 residues. CDR3: CAWSVPEDFNQPQHF. The CDR3, as DNA: TGTGCCTGGAGTGTACCCGAGGACTTCAATCAGCCCCAGCATTTT.

The chain uses TRBV6-5 and TRBJ1-3, with 10 bases identical to TRBD1. CDR3 length equals 16 residues. V lost 2 bases and J lost 0; bases outside the gene matches: 1. Germline CDR1 and CDR2: MNHEY and SVGAGI. CDR3 coding DNA: TGTGCCAGCAGTTACGGGACAGGGGACTCTGGAAACACCATATATTTT. It yields the protein CASSYGTGDSGNTIYF.

The V call is TRBV6-5, the J call TRBJ2-3, with 11 bases lining up with TRBD2. There are 13 residues in the CDR3. The V gene's germline CDR1 is MNHEY and CDR2 SVGAGI. V dropped 6 bases and J dropped 4; count of bases not matched to a gene: 0. This CDR3 is CASRLAGADTQYF. The CDR3, as DNA: TGTGCCAGCAGACTAGCGGGAGCAGATACGCAGTATTTT.

The rearrangement joins TRBV3-1 (or the pseudogene TRBV3-2) to TRBJ2-7; perhaps D is TRBD1 or TRBD2 (5 bases each). V dropped 4 bases and J dropped 0 bases, with 10 bases sitting between them. The germline V gene has CDR1 LGHDT and CDR2 YNNKEL (reference sequence). CDR3 length: 14 residues. The CDR3 loop is CASSRGRLSYEQYF. CDR3 coding DNA: TGTGCCAGCAGCCGGGGACGGCTCTCCTACGAGCAGTACTTC.

The chain couples TRBV9 to TRBJ2-7; 8 nucleotides agree with TRBD1. From germline, CDR1 is SGDLS and CDR2 YYNGEE. The ends lost 0 bases at V and 5 bases at J; junction bases unmatched: 19. The CDR3 is made up of 19 amino acids. CDR3 region: CASSVGLPLAGGIGHEQYF. CDR3 in DNA: TGTGCCAGCAGCGTAGGGCTCCCCCTCGCAGGGGGCATCGGGCACGAGCAGTACTTC.

V gene TRBV28 combines with J gene TRBJ2-6; 7 bases line up with TRBD1. Germline V gene data show CDR1 as MDHEN and CDR2 as SYDVKM. The CDR3 spans 17 residues. The ends lost 6 bases at V and 0 bases at J; junction bases unmatched: 8. CDR3 protein: CASSLARTGSGANVLTF. CDR3 bases: TGTGCCAGCAGCCTCGCTAGGACAGGCTCTGGGGCCAACGTCCTGACTTTC.

This clone was observed a handful of times. The chain combines TRBV4-1 with TRBJ1-2, with a tentative D call TRBD1 (5 bases). V lost 0 bases and J lost 4, with 15 bases in between. The germline CDR1 and CDR2 sequences are MGHRA and YSYEKL. The CDR3 runs to 16 residues. The chain's CDR3 is CASSQEGTGTPYGYTF. CDR3 DNA sequence: TGCGCCAGCAGCCAAGAAGGGACGGGGACCCCCTATGGCTACACCTTC.

The chain employs TRBV6-5 and TRBJ2-2; D is possibly TRBD1 (6 bases). CDR3 size: 12 residues. V shed 2 bases and J shed 8 bases, with 6 bases lying between them. Germline CDR1 and CDR2: MNHEY and SVGAGI. CDR3 bases: TGTGCCAGCAGTTACGACAGGGGGGAGCTGTTTTTT. Translating it yields CASSYDRGELFF.

The chain has TRBV5-1 and TRBJ2-1; 8 nucleotides line up with TRBD2. CDR1 SGHRS and CDR2 YFSETQ come from the germline V gene. V shed 2 bases and J 0 bases; nucleotides not matched to a gene: 7. The CDR3 loop spans 17 amino acids. CDR3 loop: CASSLPSGPSSYNEQFF. The CDR3 DNA follows: TGCGCCAGCAGCTTACCTAGCGGGCCCAGCTCCTACAATGAGCAGTTCTTC.

The chain joins TRBV15 to TRBJ2-5; either TRBD1 or TRBD2 may supply D (6 bases each). CDR3 length: 15 residues. Germline-derived CDR1 and CDR2 are LNHNV and YYDKDF (reference sequence). Trimming took 0 bases from V and 4 from J, leaving 12 bases between them. The CDR3 spells CATSRDPGAGETQYF. CDR3 coding DNA: TGTGCCACCAGCAGAGATCCGGGGGCGGGAGAGACCCAGTACTTC.

This clone was counted a single time. The gene calls are TRBV2 and TRBJ2-1, with 12 bases identical to TRBD2. Unmatched junction bases numbered 0, after V lost 6 bases and J lost 3 bases. The CDR3 length is 14 residues. The germline CDR1 and CDR2 sequences are SNHLY and FYNNEI. CDR3 loop: CASRGLAGYNEQFF. The CDR3 DNA reads as TGTGCCAGCAGGGGACTAGCGGGCTACAATGAGCAGTTCTTC.

The V and J genes are TRBV6-4 and TRBJ2-7; 10 positions agree with TRBD1. CDR1 MRHNA and CDR2 SNTAGT come from the germline V gene. This CDR3 is 15 amino acids long. The ends lost 6 bases at V and 3 bases at J; junction bases unmatched: 8. The CDR3 sequence is CASRQRTGGYYEQYF. In DNA form, the CDR3 reads TGTGCCAGCAGGCAGAGGACAGGGGGATACTACGAGCAGTACTTC.

The rearrangement uses TRBV6-4 and TRBJ2-3, with D perhaps TRBD1 (5 bases). The CDR3 consists of 14 residues. Trimming took 5 bases from V and 3 from J, leaving 12 bases between them. Germline values: CDR1 MRHNA, CDR2 SNTAGT. The CDR3 loop reads CASSTGPGTDTQYF. As DNA, the CDR3 is TGTGCCAGCAGTACCGGGCCAGGGACAGATACGCAGTATTTT.

This clone was detected once. V and J are TRBV28 and TRBJ2-3; 11 bases fit TRBD2. The J segment lost 3 bases and the V segment lost 4 bases, leaving 6 bases of the junction unmatched. This CDR3 is 16 amino acids long. Germline V CDR1 and CDR2: MDHEN, SYDVKM. The CDR3 loop reads CASSSFSSGRTDTQYF. In DNA form, the CDR3 reads TGTGCCAGCAGTTCCTTTTCTAGCGGGAGGACAGATACGCAGTATTTT.

This clone was picked up many times. This chain connects TRBV27 to TRBJ1-5, with D possibly TRBD1 on 5 matching bases. This CDR3 region has 20 residues. The germline V gene encodes CDR1 MNHEY and CDR2 SMNVEV (reference sequence). Trimming removed 7 bases at V and 0 bases at J, with 28 bases between. The DNA of the CDR3 is TGTGCCAGCACCTTAGGGGTACCTACAGGACTACTTATTAGCAATCAGCCCCAGCATTTT. Protein sequence: CASTLGVPTGLLISNQPQHF.

The genes are TRBV7-2 and TRBJ2-1, with 7 bases aligning to TRBD1. This CDR3 region has 14 residues. CDR1 and CDR2 from the germline V gene are SGHTA and FQGNSA. V gave up 5 bases and J gave up 12 bases; unmatched junction bases: 13. In DNA, the CDR3 is TGTGCCAGCAGCGCTACCCCGGGTTGGGACAGGCAGTTCTTC. It codes for CASSATPGWDRQFF. The whole variable domain, remainder taken from reference TRBV7-2 and TRBJ2-1, is GAGVSQSPSNKVTEKGKDVELRCDPISGHTALYWYRQSLGQGLEFLIYFQGNSAPDKSGLPSDRFSAERTGGSVSTLTIQRTQQEDSAVYLCASSATPGWDRQFFGPGTRLTVL.

The V and J genes are TRBV20-1 and TRBJ2-5, with D perhaps TRBD1 or TRBD2 (5 bases each). Trimming shortened V by 3 bases and J by 7 bases, and 9 bases separated the two germline ends. The CDR3 is 11 amino acids. Germline assignment: CDR1 DFQATT and CDR2 SNEGSKA (reference sequence). The CDR3 DNA reads TGCAGTGCTAGCGGGGACGGGACCCAGTACTTC. It specifies CSASGDGTQYF.

This clone was found once. This sequence joins TRBV3-1 (or the pseudogene TRBV3-2) and TRBJ2-7; D is ambiguous. This CDR3 is 11 amino acids long. V lost 1 base to trimming and J lost 6 bases, with 4 bases between them. From germline, CDR1 is LGHDT and CDR2 YNNKEL (reference sequence). CDR3 residues: CASSQGSEQYF. Here the CDR3 DNA reads TGTGCCAGCAGCCAAGGAAGCGAGCAGTACTTC.

The chain carries TRBV29-1 and TRBJ2-3; TRBD2 aligns across 10 bases. This CDR3 region has 15 residues. Germline CDR1 is SQVTM and CDR2 is ANQGSEA. V lost 6 bases, J lost 4 bases, and 10 bases stayed unmatched. The CDR3 coding sequence is TGCAGCGTGGGGGATGCTAGCGGGAGCCCAGATACGCAGTATTTT. Its translation: CSVGDASGSPDTQYF.